The TCR beta chain described here comes from a study of blood T cell repertoires in COVID-19. This clone came up a few times. The CDR3 contains 15 residues. Trimming left V 5 bases short and J 6 bases short, with 20 bases between. Germline CDR1 is SGHVS and CDR2 is FQNEAQ. Libraries were prepared by immunoSEQ multiplex PCR; TCRdb keeps only in-frame clonotypes and omits some of them. The table lists about 25,000 clones, 80% to 90% of them singletons. Sequenced: peripheral blood. This clonotype originated in a man between 70 and 80 years old with acute or convalescent COVID-19. The chain recombines TRBV7-8 with TRBJ2-7, with D tentatively TRBD1 (5 bases). CDR3 in amino acids: CASSPPRRVGSEQYF. The CDR3 DNA is TGTGCCAGCAGCCCCCCGCGCAGGGTGGGGTCCGAGCAGTACTTC.